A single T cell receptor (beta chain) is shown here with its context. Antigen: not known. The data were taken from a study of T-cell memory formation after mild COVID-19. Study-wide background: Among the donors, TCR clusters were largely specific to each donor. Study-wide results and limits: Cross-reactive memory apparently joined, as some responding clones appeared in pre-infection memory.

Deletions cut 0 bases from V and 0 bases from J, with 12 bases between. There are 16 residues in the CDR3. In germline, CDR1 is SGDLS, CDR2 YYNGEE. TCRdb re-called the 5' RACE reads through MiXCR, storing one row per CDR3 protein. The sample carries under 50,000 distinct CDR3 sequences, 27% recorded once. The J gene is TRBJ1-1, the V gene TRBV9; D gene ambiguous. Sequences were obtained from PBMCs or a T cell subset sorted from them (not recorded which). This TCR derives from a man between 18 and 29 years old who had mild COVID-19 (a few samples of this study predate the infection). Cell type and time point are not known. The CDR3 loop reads CASSVDVSQMNTEAFF. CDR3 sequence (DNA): TGTGCCAGCAGCGTAGATGTAAGTCAGATGAACACTGAAGCTTTCTTT.